Listed here are 10 T cell receptor beta chains from one sample, sequenced in a study of immune evolution from preneoplasia to lung adenocarcinoma. Data came from immunoSEQ multiplex PCR; TCRdb stores just in-frame clones and leaves some out. The sample lists several thousand clones; approximately 72% were seen once. The sequencing input was FFPE lung adenocarcinoma in situ tissue. The receptors here all came from a donor at least 70 years old with lung adenocarcinoma. Some clones in this sample may be carry-over from other donors' samples.

The V and J genes are TRBV12-5 and TRBJ2-3, with 8 nucleotides matching TRBD1. V shed 7 bases and J 3 bases; nucleotides not matched to a gene: 3. The CDR3 runs to 13 residues. CDR1 LGHNT and CDR2 FRNRAP come from the germline V gene. CDR3 coding DNA: TGTGCTAGTGACGGACAGGGAACAGATACGCAGTATTTT. This translates into CASDGQGTDTQYF.

This rearrangement joins TRBV4-2 to TRBJ2-1, with D tentatively TRBD1 or TRBD2 (5 bases each). Trimming pared 5 bases from V and 9 bases from J, leaving 8 bases between. Germline V gene data show CDR1 as LGHNA and CDR2 as YNFKEQ. There are 11 residues in the CDR3. CDR3 bases: TGTGCCAGCAGCTTAGGGACTGAGCAGTTCTTC. This translates into CASSLGTEQFF.

This clone has a handful of counts. V usage is TRBV13 and J usage is TRBJ2-2, with D perhaps TRBD2 (6 bases). Germline V CDR1 and CDR2: PRHDT, FYEKMQ (reference sequence). The CDR3 sequence is 13 residues long. Trimming left V 4 bases short and J 8 bases short, with 11 bases between. DNA for the CDR3: TGTGCCAGCAGCTCCGGGGGTGTAGGGGAGCTGTTTTTT. Protein product: CASSSGGVGELFF.

The chain combines TRBV4-2 with TRBJ2-1; D not certain. V was trimmed by 6 bases and J by 9 bases, leaving 9 bases between them. Germline CDR1 reads LGHNA; CDR2 reads YNFKEQ. The CDR3 has 11 residues. The CDR3 reads CASSHMGEQFF. As DNA, the CDR3 is TGTGCCAGCAGTCACATGGGTGAGCAGTTCTTC.

The V gene is TRBV30, the J gene TRBJ1-1; D gene ambiguous. The CDR3 totals 15 residues. Trimming stripped 1 base from V and 1 base from J, with 13 bases between. CDR1 GTSNPN and CDR2 SVGIG come from the germline V gene (reference sequence). This chain's CDR3 is CAWSELRVTNTEAFF. CDR3 DNA: TGTGCCTGGAGTGAATTGAGGGTCACGAACACTGAAGCTTTCTTT.

CDR3 loop: CASSLAVGFYGYTF. The DNA for the CDR3 is TGTGCCAGCAGCTTAGCCGTGGGATTCTATGGCTACACCTTC. The V and J genes are TRBV7-2 and TRBJ1-2; D call uncertain. Germline V CDR1 and CDR2: SGHTA, FQGNSA. Trimming took off 0 bases at V and 4 bases at J, with 9 bases between the two ends. The CDR3 spans 14 residues.

The chain employs TRBV28 and TRBJ2-7; a possible D gene is TRBD1 (6 bases). The CDR3 loop spans 13 amino acids. Germline V gene lookup returns CDR1 MDHEN and CDR2 SYDVKM. The V gene lost 7 bases and the J gene lost 4 bases, with 14 bases spanning the gap. The CDR3 loop reads CASTIQGSYEQYF. The CDR3 nucleotides read TGTGCCAGCACCATTCAGGGGTCTTACGAGCAGTACTTC.

CDR3 nucleotides: TGTGCCAGCAGACTGGGTAGGGCGAGCAATCAGCCCCAGCATTTT. It translates to CASRLGRASNQPQHF. The gene calls are TRBV28 and TRBJ1-5, with D unresolved. Germline-derived CDR1 and CDR2 are MDHEN and SYDVKM. V was shortened by 6 bases and J by 1 base, with 13 bases between the two germline ends. The CDR3 is 15 amino acids.

The V call is TRBV14, the J call TRBJ2-3, with 8 bases identical to TRBD2. This CDR3 is built from 12 residues. From germline, CDR1 is SGHDN and CDR2 FVKESK. J gave up 6 bases and V 4 bases, and 0 bases lay outside the gene matches. The CDR3 protein is CASSPSGDTQYF. CDR3 coding DNA: TGTGCCAGCAGCCCTAGCGGGGATACGCAGTATTTT.

The rearrangement uses TRBV18 and TRBJ2-5; D not certain. Germline CDR1 KGHSH, CDR2 LQKENI. V was cut by 3 bases and J by 0 bases, with 2 bases left in between. The CDR3 is 12 residues long. CDR3 coding DNA: TGTGCCAGCTCACCGAACCAAGAGACCCAGTACTTC. This gives the protein CASSPNQETQYF.